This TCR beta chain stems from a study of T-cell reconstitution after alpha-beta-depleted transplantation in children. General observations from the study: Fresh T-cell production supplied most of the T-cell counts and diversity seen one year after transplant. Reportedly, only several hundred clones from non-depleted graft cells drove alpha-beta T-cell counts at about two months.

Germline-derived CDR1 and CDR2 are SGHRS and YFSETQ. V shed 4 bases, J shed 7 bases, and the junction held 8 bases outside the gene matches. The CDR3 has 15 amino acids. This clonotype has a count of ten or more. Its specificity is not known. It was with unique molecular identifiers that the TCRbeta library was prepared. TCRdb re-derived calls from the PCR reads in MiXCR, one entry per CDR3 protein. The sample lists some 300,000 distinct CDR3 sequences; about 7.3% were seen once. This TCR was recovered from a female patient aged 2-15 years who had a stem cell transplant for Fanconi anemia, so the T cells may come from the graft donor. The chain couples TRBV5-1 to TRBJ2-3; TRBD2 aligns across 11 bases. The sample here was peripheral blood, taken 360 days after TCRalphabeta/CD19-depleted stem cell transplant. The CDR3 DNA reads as TGCGCCAGCAGCACCTTTAGCGGGGGGGATAATACGCAGTATTTT. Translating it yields CASSTFSGGDNTQYF.